This TCR beta chain was identified in a study of blood T cell repertoires in COVID-19 (dated by TCRdb to 2018 to 2021). Background for the entire study: Samples from collaborators originated in the United States, Italy and Spain and spanned both the acute and convalescent phases of COVID-19. The dataset comprised deeply sampled blood TCRbeta repertoires from subjects exposed to, actively infected with, or recovered from COVID-19. Samples came from the ongoing ImmuneRACE study (first 160 participants) plus 1,254 subjects from 6 global collaborators. The prospective study material was composed of cDNA or gDNA derived from T cells, B-cell-depleted T cells, or PBMCs. A freely available public database, intended as a resource for researchers studying the immune response to SARS-CoV-2, is where the repertoires were released. The sample metadata nearly always contained a de-identified subject ID, COVID-19 status, age in years and sex. Where HLA class I and class II types were available, the types were taken from metadata supplied by the sample provider, not from assay-based typing. Points the paper makes about the study in general: How much clinical and demographic metadata was included differed by source and by participant, and the metadata was provided uncurated.

The immunoSEQ Assay, a bias-controlled multiplex PCR, was used to amplify TCRbeta CDR3 regions from genomic DNA. The study's processing was this. The number of nucleated cells in each sample was estimated from the amplification of reference gene primers within the assay. To quantify the absolute abundance of each unique TCRbeta CDR3 rearrangement, sequence reads were collapsed and filtered. For each sample, productive Simpson clonality was calculated as the square root of Simpson's diversity index over productive rearrangements. The clones in this table, taken by TCRdb from immuneACCESS, are in-frame only. Not every clone is retained; where verified, under half of the shortfall comes from an unresolved V gene, and the cause of the rest is unknown. V, J and clone size derive from that table, while D and trimming were established from the DNA sequence. Counted in this sample were fewer than 450,000 clones; about nine tenths of them appeared once. In total, the top ten clones hold about 7% of the sample.

One collaborating source in Seattle enrolled patients while the patients were actively infected and followed the patients over time throughout the course of disease. The collaborating institutions used their own protocols to collect whole blood in K2EDTA tubes. For TCRbeta analysis, collaborator samples were shipped as frozen whole blood, as isolated PBMCs, or as DNA extracted from either sample type. On this clone: The specificity of this receptor is unknown. The input lacks base qualities; no much larger clone sits a single base away.

The CDR3 runs 16 amino acids, cysteine and phenylalanine included. Just CDR3 DNA is preserved here, 48 bases in frame from base 1. The germline V gene (reference sequence) provides CDR1 GTSNPN and CDR2 SVGIG. Trimming costs V 4 bases and J 4 bases, and their ends lie 17 bases apart. The chain is assembled from TRBV30 and TRBJ1-6; TRBD1 might be the D gene, on 6 matching bases. This TCR was sampled from a woman aged 65 to 85 with COVID-19, enrolled during active disease. Sequenced: peripheral blood. CDR3 reads: CAWTASTGHYNSPLHF. The DNA sequence is given as TGTGCCTGGACCGCCTCAACGGGACATTATAATTCACCCCTCCACTTT.